Each of the 3 T cell receptor beta chains below was sequenced from the same sample in a study of blood T cell repertoires in COVID-19. Data came from immunoSEQ multiplex PCR; TCRdb stores just in-frame clones and leaves some out. The sample carries tens of thousands of clones, 85% recorded once. Input material: peripheral blood. These receptors all stem from a man older than 75 with acute or convalescent COVID-19.

The genes are TRBV5-1 and TRBJ1-1; 7 nucleotides match TRBD1. Germline CDR1 and CDR2: SGHRS and YFSETQ. This CDR3 contains 12 residues. J gave up 8 bases and V 4 bases, and 5 bases lay outside the gene matches. CDR3 nucleotide sequence: TGCGCCAGCAGCACGGGACAGTCCGAAGCTTTCTTT. Amino acid sequence: CASSTGQSEAFF.

The chain combines TRBV6-2 or TRBV6-3 with TRBJ2-7, with TRBD1 matching over 8 bases. The CDR3 has 15 amino acids. Germline values: CDR1 MNHEY, CDR2 SVGEGT. V was pared by 2 bases and J by 5 bases, with 8 bases of the junction left unmatched. CDR3 nucleotide sequence: TGTGCCAGCAGTTACGCGGACAGGGTTTGGAACGAGCAGTACTTC. Amino acids: CASSYADRVWNEQYF.

This sequence joins TRBV30 and TRBJ1-5; possible D gene TRBD1, 5 bases. Trimming left V 4 bases short and J 7 bases short, with 14 bases between. The CDR3 loop spans 13 amino acids. Per germline, CDR1 GTSNPN and CDR2 SVGIG (reference sequence). The CDR3 reads CAWKRGVGQPQHF. The CDR3 nucleotides are TGTGCCTGGAAAAGGGGCGTTGGACAGCCCCAGCATTTT. The full variable domain, with the rest looked up from reference TRBV30 and TRBJ1-5, is SQTIHQWPATLVQPVGSPLSLECTVEGTSNPNLYWYRQAAGRGLQLLFYSVGIGQISSEVPQNLSASRPQDRQFILSSKKLLLSDSGFYLCAWKRGVGQPQHFGDGTRLSIL.